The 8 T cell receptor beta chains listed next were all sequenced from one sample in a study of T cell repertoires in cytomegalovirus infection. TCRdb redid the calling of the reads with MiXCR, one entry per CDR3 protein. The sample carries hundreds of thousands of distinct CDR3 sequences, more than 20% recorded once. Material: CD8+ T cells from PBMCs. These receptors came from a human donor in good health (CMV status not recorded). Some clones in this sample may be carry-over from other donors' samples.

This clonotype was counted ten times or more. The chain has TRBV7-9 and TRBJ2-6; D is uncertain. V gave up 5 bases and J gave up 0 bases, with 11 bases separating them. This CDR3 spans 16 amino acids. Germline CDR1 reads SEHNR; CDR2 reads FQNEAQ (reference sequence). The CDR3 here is CASSSRRDSGANVLTF. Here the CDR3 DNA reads TGTGCCAGCAGCAGCCGCAGAGACTCTGGGGCCAACGTCCTGACTTTC.

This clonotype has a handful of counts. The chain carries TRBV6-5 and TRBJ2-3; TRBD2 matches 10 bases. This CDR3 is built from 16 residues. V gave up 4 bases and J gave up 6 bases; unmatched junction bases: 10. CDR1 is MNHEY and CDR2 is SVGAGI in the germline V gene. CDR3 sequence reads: CASSSLPAGGLDTQYF. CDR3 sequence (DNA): TGTGCCAGCAGTTCCCTGCCAGCGGGGGGGTTGGATACGCAGTATTTT.

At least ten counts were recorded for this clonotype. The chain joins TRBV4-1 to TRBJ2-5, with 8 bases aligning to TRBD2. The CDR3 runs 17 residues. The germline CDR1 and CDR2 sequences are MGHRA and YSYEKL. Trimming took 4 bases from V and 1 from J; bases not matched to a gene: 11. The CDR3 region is CASSPRITGGPQETQYF. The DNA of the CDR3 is TGCGCCAGCAGCCCCCGAATAACGGGGGGGCCCCAAGAGACCCAGTACTTC.

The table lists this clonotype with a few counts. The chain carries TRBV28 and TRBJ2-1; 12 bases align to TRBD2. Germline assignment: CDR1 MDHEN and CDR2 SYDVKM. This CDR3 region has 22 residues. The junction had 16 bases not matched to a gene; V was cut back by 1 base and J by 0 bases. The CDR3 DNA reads TGTGCCAGCAGTTTATTAGGGCGGACTAGCGGGGAGGGGGGAAGCTCCTACAATGAGCAGTTCTTC. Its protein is CASSLLGRTSGEGGSSYNEQFF.

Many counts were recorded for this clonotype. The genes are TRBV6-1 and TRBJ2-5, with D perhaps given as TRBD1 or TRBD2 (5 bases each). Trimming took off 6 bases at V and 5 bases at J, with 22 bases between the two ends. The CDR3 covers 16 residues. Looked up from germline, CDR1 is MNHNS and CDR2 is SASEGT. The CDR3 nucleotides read TGTGCCAGCAGAATACGTTTCGGGACGGAATCGGAGACCCAGTACTTC. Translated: CASRIRFGTESETQYF.

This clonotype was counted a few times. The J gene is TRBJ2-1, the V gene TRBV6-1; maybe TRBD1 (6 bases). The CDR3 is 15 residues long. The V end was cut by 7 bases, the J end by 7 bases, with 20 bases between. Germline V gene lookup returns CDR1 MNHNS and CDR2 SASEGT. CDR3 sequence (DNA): TGTGCCAGCACCAAACAGGGAAGGTTACGGAATGAGCAGTTCTTC. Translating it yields CASTKQGRLRNEQFF.

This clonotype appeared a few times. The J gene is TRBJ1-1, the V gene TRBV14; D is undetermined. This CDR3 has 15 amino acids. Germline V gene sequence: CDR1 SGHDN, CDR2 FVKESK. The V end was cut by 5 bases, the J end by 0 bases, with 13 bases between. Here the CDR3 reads CASSTGSFMNTEAFF. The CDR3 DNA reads TGTGCCAGCAGCACCGGGAGCTTCATGAACACTGAAGCTTTCTTT.

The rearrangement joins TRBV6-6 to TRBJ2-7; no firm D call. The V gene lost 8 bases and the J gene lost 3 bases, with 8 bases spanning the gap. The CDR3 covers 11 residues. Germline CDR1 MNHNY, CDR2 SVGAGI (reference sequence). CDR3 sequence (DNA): TGTGCCAGCGCCAACAGCTACGAGCAGTACTTC. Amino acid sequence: CASANSYEQYF.